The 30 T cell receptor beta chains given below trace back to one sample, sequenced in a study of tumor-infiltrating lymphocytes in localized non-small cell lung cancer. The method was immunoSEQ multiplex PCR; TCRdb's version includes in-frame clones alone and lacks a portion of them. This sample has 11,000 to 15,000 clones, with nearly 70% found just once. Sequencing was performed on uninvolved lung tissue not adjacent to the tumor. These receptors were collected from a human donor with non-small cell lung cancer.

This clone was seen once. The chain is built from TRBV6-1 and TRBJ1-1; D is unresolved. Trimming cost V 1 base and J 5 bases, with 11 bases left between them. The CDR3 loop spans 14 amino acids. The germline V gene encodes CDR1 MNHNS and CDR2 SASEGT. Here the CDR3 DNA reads TGTGCCAGCAGTGAAGGATATAGAGGGACTGAAGCTTTCTTT. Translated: CASSEGYRGTEAFF.

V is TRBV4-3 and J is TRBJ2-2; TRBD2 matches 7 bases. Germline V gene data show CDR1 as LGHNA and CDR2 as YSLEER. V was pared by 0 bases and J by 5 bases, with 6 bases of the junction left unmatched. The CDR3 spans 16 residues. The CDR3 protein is CASSQDLRGETGELFF. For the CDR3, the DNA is TGCGCCAGCAGCCAAGATCTTCGGGGGGAAACCGGGGAGCTGTTTTTT.

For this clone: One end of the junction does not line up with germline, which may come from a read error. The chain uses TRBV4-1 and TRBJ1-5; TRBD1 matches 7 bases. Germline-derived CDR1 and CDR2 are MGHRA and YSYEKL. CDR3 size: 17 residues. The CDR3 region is CASSQSTVGQSLQAQHF. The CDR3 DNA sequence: TGCGCCAGCAGCCAATCGACAGTGGGACAGAGTCTTCAGGCCCAGCATTTT.

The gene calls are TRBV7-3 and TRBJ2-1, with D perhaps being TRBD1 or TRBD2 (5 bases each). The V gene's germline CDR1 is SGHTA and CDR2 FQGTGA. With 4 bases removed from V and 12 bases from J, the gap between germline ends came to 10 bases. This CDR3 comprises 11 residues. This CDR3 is CASSSPGPQFF. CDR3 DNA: TGTGCCAGCAGCTCACCGGGACCGCAGTTCTTC.

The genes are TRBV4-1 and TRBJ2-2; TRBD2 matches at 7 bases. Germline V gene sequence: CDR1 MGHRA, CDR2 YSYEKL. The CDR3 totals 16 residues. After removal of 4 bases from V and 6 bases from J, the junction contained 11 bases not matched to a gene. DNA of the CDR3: TGCGCCAGCAGCCGGGCGGGAGTGGTTAAGGCCGGGGAGCTGTTTTTT. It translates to CASSRAGVVKAGELFF.

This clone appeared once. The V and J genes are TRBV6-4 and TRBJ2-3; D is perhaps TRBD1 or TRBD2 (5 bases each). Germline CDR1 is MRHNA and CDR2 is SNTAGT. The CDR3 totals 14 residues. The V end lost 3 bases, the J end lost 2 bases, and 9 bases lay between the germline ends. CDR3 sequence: CASSDAGTTDTQYF. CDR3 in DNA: TGTGCCAGCAGTGATGCAGGGACCACAGATACGCAGTATTTT.

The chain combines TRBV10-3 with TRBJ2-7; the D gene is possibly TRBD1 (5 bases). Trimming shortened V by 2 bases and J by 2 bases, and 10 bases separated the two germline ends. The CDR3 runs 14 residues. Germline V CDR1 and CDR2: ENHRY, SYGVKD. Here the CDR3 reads CAISEDRTPYEQYF. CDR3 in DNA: TGTGCCATCAGTGAGGACAGAACCCCCTACGAGCAGTACTTC.

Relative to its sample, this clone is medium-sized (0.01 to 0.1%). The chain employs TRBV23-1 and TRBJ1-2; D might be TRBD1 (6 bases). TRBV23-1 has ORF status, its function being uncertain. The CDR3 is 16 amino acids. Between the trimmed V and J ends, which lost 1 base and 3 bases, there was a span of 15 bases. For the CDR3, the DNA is TGCGCCAGCAGTCAATTTCGCAGGGACACTCACTATGGCTACACCTTC. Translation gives CASSQFRRDTHYGYTF.

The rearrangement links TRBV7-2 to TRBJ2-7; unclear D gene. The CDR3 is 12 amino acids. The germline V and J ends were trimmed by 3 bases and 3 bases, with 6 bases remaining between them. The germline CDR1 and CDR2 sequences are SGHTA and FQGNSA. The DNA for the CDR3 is TGTGCCAGCAGCTTGGATTTCTACGAGCAGTACTTC. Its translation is CASSLDFYEQYF.

CDR3 coding DNA: TGCGCCAGCAGCCAAGAGGGAGGGGCGCAGTATTTT. Translation: CASSQEGGAQYF. J is TRBJ2-3 and V is TRBV4-3; 7 bases are a match to TRBD2. The CDR3 covers 12 residues. V shed 0 bases and J 10 bases; nucleotides not matched to a gene: 1. Germline V gene lookup returns CDR1 LGHNA and CDR2 YSLEER.

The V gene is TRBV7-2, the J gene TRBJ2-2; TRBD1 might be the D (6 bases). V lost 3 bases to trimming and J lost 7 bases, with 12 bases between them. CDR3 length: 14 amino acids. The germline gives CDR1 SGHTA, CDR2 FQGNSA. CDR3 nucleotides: TGTGCCAGCAGCTTTACTCCAGGGGTCGGGGAGCTGTTTTTT. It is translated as CASSFTPGVGELFF.

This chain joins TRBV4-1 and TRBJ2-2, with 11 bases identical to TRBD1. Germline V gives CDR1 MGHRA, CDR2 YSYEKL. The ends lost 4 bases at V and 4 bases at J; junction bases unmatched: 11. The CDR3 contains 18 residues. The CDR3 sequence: CASSPGGLGTGGTGELFF. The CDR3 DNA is TGCGCCAGCAGCCCCGGGGGTCTCGGGACAGGGGGCACCGGGGAGCTGTTTTTT.

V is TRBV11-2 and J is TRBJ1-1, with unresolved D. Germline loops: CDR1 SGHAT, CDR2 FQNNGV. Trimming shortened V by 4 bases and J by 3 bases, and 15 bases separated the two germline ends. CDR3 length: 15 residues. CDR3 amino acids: CASSSGRRWDTEAFF. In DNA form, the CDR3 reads TGTGCCAGCAGCTCTGGACGGCGCTGGGACACTGAAGCTTTCTTT.

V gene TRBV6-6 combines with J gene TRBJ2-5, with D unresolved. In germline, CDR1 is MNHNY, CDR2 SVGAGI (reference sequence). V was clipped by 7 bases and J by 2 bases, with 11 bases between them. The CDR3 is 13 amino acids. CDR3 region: CASKASQQETQYF. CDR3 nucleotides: TGTGCCAGCAAGGCAAGTCAGCAAGAGACCCAGTACTTC.

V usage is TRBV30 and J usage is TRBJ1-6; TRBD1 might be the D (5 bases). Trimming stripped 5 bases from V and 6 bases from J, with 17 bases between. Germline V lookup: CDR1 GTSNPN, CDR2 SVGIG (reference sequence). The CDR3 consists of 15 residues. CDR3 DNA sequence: TGTGCCTGGGAGACAGCGAGACGGCCTAATTCACCCCTCCACTTT. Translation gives CAWETARRPNSPLHF.

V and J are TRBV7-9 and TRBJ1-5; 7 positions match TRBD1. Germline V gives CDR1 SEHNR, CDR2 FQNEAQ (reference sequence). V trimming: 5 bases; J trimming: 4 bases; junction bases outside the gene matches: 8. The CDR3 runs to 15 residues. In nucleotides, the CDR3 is TGTGCCAGCAGCACCGGGACAGTGGGGAATCAGCCCCAGCATTTT. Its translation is CASSTGTVGNQPQHF.

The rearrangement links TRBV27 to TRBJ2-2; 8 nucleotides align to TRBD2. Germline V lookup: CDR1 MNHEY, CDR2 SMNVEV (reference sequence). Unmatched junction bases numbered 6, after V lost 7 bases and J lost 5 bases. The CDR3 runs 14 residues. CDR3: CASKAGVGTGELFF. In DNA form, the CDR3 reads TGTGCCAGCAAAGCGGGAGTAGGTACCGGGGAGCTGTTTTTT.

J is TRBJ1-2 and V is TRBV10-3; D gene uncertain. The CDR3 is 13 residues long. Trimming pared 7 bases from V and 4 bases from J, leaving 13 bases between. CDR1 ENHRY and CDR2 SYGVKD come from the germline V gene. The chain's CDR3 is CAIKTAAGYGYTF. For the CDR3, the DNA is TGTGCCATCAAAACGGCCGCCGGCTATGGCTACACCTTC.

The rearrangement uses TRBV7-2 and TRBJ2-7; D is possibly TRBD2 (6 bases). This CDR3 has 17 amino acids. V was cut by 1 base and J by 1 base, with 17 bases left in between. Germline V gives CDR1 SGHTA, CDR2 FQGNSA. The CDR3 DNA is TGTGCCAGCAGCTTAGAGGCTCGCGGGGTCGGTTCCTACGAGCAGTACTTC. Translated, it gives CASSLEARGVGSYEQYF.

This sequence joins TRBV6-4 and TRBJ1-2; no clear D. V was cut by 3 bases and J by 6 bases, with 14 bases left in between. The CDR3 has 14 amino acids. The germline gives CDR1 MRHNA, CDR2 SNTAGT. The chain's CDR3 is CASSEGSENHGYTF. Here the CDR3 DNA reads TGTGCCAGCAGTGAGGGTTCAGAAAACCATGGCTACACCTTC.

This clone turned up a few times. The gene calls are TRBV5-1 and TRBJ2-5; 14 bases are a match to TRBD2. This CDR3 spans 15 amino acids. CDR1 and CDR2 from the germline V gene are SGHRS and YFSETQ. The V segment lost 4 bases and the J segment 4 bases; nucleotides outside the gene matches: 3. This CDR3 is CASSPTSGGAETQYF. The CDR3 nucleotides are TGCGCCAGCAGCCCGACTAGCGGGGGGGCAGAGACCCAGTACTTC.

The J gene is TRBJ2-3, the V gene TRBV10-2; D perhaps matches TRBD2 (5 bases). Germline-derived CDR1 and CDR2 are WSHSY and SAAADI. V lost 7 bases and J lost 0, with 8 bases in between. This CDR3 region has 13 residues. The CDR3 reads CASTQRSTDTQYF. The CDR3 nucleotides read TGCGCCAGCACTCAGCGGAGCACAGATACGCAGTATTTT.

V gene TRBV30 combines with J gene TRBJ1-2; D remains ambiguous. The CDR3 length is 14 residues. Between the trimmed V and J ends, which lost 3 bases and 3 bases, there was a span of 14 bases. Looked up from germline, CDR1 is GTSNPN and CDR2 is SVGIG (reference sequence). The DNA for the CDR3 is TGTGCCTGGAGCCTCAAACTCCGGGACTATGGCTACACCTTC. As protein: CAWSLKLRDYGYTF.

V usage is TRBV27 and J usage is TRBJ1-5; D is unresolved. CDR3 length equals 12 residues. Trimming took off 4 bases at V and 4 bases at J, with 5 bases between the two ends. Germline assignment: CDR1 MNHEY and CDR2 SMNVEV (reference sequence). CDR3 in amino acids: CASSYINQPQHF. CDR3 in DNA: TGTGCCAGCAGTTACATTAATCAGCCCCAGCATTTT.

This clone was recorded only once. The CDR3 DNA follows: TGTGCCAGCAGGCGGGACAGGGGCTATGGCTACACCTTC. As protein: CASRRDRGYGYTF. The chain joins TRBV6-5 to TRBJ1-2, with TRBD1 identical over 10 bases. The V gene end was trimmed by 6 bases and the J gene end by 4 bases; junction bases not matched to a gene: 2. This CDR3 contains 13 residues. CDR1 is MNHEY and CDR2 is SVGAGI in the germline V gene.

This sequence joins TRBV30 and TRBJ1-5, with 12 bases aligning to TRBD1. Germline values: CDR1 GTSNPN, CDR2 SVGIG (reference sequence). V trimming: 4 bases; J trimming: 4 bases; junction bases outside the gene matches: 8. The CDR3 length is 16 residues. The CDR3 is CAWTAGTGGKNQPQHF. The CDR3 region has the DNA TGTGCCTGGACCGCGGGGACAGGGGGCAAAAATCAGCCCCAGCATTTT.

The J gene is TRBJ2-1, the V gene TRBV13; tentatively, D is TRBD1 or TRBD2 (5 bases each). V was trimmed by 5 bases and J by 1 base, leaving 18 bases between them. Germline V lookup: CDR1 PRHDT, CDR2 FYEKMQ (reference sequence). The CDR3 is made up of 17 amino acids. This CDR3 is CASSPTGGRRSYNEQFF. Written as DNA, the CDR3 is TGTGCCAGCAGCCCCACAGGAGGAAGAAGGTCCTACAATGAGCAGTTCTTC. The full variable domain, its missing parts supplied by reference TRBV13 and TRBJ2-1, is AAGVIQSPRHLIKEKRETATLKCYPIPRHDTVYWYQQGPGQDPQFLISFYEKMQSDKGSIPDRFSAQQFSDYHSELNMSSLELGDSALYFCASSPTGGRRSYNEQFFGPGTRLTVL.

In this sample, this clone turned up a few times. CDR3 protein: CASSSSPSTYNEQFF. CDR3 nucleotides: TGTGCCAGCAGCTCCAGCCCAAGTACCTACAATGAGCAGTTCTTC. This rearrangement joins TRBV7-3 to TRBJ2-1; no clear D gene. In germline, CDR1 is SGHTA, CDR2 FQGTGA. CDR3 length: 15 residues. The V end was cut by 4 bases, the J end by 2 bases, with 12 bases between.

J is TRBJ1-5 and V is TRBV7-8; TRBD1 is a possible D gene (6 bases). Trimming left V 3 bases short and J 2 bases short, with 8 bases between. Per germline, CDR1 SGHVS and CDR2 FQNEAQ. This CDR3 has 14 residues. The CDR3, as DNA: TGTGCCAGCAGCTTTGCAGGGGGCAATCAGCCCCAGCATTTT. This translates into CASSFAGGNQPQHF. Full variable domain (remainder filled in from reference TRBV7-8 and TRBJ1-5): GAGVSQSPRYKVAKRGQDVALRCDPISGHVSLFWYQQALGQGPEFLTYFQNEAQLDKSGLPSDRFFAERPEGSVSTLKIQRTQQEDSAVYLCASSFAGGNQPQHFGDGTRLSIL.

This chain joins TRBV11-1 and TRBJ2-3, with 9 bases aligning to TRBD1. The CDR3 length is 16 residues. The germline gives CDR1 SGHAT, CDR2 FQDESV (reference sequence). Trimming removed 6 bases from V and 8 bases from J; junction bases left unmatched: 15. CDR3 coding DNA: TGTGCCAGCAGTCGTAACAGGGGGCCAACCTCAACTACGCAGTATTTT. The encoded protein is CASSRNRGPTSTTQYF.